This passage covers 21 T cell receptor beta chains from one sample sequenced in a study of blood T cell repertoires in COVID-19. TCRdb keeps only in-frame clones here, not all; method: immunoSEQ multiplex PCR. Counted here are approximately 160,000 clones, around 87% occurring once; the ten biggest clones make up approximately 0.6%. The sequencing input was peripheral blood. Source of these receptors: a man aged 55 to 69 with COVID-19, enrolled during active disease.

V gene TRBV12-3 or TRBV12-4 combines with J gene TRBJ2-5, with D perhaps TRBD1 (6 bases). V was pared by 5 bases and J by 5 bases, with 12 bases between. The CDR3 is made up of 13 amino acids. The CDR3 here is CASSILGAETQYF. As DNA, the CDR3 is TGTGCCAGCAGTATCCTGGGGGCCGAGACCCAGTACTTC.

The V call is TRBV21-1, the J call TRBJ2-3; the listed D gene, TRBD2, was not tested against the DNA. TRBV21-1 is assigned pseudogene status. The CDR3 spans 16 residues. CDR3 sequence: CASSAMTGGAIDTQYF. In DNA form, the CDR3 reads TGTGCCAGCAGCGCCATGACGGGAGGGGCTATAGATACGCAGTATTTT.

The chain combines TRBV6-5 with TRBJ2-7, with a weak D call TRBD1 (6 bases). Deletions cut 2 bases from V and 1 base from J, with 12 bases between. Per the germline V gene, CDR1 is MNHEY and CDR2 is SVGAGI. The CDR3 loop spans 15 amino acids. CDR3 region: CASSYVGQTSYEQYF. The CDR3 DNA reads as TGTGCCAGCAGTTACGTAGGACAGACTTCCTACGAGCAGTACTTC.

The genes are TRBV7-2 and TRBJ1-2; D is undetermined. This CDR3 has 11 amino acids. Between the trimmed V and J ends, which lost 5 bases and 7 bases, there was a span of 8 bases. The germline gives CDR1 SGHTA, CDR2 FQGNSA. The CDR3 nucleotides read TGTGCCAGCAGCGCCAGTGTTGGCTACACCTTC. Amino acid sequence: CASSASVGYTF.

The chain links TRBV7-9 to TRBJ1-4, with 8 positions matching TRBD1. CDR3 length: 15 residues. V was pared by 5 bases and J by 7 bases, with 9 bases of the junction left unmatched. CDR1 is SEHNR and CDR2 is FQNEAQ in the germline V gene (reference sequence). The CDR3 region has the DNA TGTGCCAGCAGCCTACCCCAGGGGGCGGGTGAAAAACTGTTTTTT. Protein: CASSLPQGAGEKLFF.

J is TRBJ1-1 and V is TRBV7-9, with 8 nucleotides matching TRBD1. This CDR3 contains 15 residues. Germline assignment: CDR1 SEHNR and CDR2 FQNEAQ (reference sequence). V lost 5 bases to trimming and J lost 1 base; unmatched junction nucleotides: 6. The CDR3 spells CASSQATGENTEAFF. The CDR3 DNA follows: TGTGCCAGCAGCCAAGCGACAGGGGAGAACACTGAAGCTTTCTTT.

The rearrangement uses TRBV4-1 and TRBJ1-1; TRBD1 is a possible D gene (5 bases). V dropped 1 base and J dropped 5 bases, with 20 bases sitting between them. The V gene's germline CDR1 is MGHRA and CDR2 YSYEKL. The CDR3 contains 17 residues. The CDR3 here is CASSQVRWVQGRTEAFF. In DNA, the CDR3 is TGCGCCAGCAGCCAAGTGAGGTGGGTCCAGGGTCGGACTGAAGCTTTCTTT.

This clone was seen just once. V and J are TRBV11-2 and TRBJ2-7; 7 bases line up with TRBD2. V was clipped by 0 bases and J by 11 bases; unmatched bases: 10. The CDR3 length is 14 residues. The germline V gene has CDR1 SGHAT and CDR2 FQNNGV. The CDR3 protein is CASSLDPGGGTEYF. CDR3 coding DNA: TGTGCCAGCAGCTTAGATCCGGGGGGAGGTACTGAGTACTTC.

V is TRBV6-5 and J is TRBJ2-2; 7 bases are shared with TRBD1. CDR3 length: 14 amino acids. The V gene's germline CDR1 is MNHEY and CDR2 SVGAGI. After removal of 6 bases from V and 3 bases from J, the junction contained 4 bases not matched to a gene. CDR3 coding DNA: TGTGCCAGCAGCAGCCAGGGGGACACCGGGGAGCTGTTTTTT. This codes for CASSSQGDTGELFF.

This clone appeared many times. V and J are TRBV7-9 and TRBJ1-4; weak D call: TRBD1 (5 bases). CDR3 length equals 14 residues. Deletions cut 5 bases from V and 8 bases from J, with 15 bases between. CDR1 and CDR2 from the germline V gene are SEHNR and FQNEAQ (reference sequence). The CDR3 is CASSLGGVGEKLFF. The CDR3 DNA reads TGTGCCAGCAGCCTCGGGGGGGTTGGAGAAAAACTGTTTTTT.

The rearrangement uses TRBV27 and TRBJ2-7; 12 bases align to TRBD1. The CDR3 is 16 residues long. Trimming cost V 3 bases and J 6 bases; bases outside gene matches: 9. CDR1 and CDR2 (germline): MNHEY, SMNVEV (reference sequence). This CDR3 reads CASSFYPGQGAGEQYF. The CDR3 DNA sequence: TGTGCCAGCAGTTTTTACCCGGGACAGGGGGCGGGCGAGCAGTACTTC.

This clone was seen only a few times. Written as DNA, the CDR3 is TGTGCCAGCGCAGGGATCTCCTACAATGAGCAGTTCTTC. Protein sequence: CASAGISYNEQFF. The gene calls are TRBV7-9 and TRBJ2-1, with D perhaps matching TRBD1 (5 bases). The germline gives CDR1 SEHNR, CDR2 FQNEAQ (reference sequence). V shed 8 bases and J shed 0 bases, with 8 bases lying between them. The CDR3 is 13 amino acids.

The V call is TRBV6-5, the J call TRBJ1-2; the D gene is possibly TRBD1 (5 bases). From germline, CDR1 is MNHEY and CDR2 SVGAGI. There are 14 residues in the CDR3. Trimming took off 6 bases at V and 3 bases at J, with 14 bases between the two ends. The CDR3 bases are TGTGCCAGCAGGCGGAACTGGGGCGACTATGGCTACACCTTC. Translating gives CASRRNWGDYGYTF.

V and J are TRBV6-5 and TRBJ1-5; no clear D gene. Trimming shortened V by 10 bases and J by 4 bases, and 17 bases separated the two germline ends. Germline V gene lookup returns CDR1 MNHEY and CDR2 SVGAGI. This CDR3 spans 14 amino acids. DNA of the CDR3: TGTGCCACCCAGGACCCTGGAGGGAATCAGCCCCAGCATTTT. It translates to CATQDPGGNQPQHF.

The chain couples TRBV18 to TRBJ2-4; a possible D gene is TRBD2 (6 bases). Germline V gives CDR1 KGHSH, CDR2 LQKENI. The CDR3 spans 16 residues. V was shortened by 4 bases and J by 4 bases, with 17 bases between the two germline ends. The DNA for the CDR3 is TGTGCCAGCTCACTCGGGCCCCCCGGGGGAAAAAACATTCAGTACTTC. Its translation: CASSLGPPGGKNIQYF. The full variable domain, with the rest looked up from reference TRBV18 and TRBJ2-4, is NAGVMQNPRHLVRRRGQEARLRCSPMKGHSHVYWYRQLPEEGLKFMVYLQKENIIDESGMPKERFSAEFPKEGPSILRIQQVVRGDSAAYFCASSLGPPGGKNIQYFGAGTRLSVL.

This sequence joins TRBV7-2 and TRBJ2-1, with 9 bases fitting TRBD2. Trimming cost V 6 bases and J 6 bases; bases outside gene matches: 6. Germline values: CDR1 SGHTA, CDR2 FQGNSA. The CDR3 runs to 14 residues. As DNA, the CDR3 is TGTGCCAGCAGGTGGACTAGCGTATCCAATGAGCAGTTCTTC. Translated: CASRWTSVSNEQFF.

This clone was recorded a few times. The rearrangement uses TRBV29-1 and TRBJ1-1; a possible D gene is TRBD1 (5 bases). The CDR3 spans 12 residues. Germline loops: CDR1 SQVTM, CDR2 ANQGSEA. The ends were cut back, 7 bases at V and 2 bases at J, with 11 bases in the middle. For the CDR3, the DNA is TGCAGCGCGAGGGACTCCAACACTGAAGCTTTCTTT. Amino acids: CSARDSNTEAFF. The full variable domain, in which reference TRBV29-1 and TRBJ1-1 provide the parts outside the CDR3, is SAVISQKPSRDICQRGTSLTIQCQVDSQVTMMFWYRQQPGQSLTLIATANQGSEATYESGFVIDKFPISRPNLTFSTLTVSNMSPEDSSIYLCSARDSNTEAFFGQGTRLTVV.

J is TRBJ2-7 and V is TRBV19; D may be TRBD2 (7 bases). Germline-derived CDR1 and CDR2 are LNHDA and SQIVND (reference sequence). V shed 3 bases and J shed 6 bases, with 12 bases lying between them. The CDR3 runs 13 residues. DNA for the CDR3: TGTGCCAGTAGTATGGGGGGGCCTGGCGAGCAGTACTTC. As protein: CASSMGGPGEQYF.

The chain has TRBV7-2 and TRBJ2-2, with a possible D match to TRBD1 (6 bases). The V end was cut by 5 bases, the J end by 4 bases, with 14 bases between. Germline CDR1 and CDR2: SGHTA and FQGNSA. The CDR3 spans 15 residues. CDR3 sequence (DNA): TGTGCCAGCAGCCATAAGAGGGGGAGCACCGGGGAGCTGTTTTTT. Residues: CASSHKRGSTGELFF.

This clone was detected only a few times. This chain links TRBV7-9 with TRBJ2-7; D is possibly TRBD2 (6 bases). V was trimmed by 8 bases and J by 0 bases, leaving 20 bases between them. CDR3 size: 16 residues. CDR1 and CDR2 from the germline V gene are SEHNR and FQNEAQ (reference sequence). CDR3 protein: CASRPWRESLSYEQYF. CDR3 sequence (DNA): TGTGCCAGCCGGCCTTGGAGGGAGTCGCTCTCCTACGAGCAGTACTTC.

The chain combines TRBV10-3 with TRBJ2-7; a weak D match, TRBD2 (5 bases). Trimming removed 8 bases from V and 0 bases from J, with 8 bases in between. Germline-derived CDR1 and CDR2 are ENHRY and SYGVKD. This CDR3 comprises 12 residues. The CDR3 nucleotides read TGTGCCATCGCGGGCAGCTCCTACGAGCAGTACTTC. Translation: CAIAGSSYEQYF.